Below, 17 T cell receptor beta chains from the same sample are listed, as sequenced in a study of blood T cell repertoires in COVID-19. Sequencing used immunoSEQ multiplex PCR; TCRdb keeps in-frame clones, though not all of them. Of approximately 150,000 clones listed, roughly 89% were seen once; the top ten hold about 5%. Sequencing was carried out using peripheral blood. These receptor sequences come from a human donor in a cohort sampled during active COVID-19.

This clone occurred once. The genes are TRBV7-5 and TRBJ2-7; the D segment call TRBD2 is taken from the table without a DNA check. TRBV7-5 is given as a pseudogene. The CDR3 sequence is 17 residues long. This CDR3 reads CARLGTSGRNRSYEQYF. In nucleotides, the CDR3 is TGTGCCAGACTGGGGACTAGCGGGAGGAACAGGTCCTACGAGCAGTACTTC.

V is TRBV19 and J is TRBJ2-7; D call uncertain. Germline V gene data show CDR1 as LNHDA and CDR2 as SQIVND (reference sequence). This CDR3 comprises 13 residues. V gave up 3 bases and J gave up 3 bases, with 9 bases separating them. The CDR3 bases are TGTGCCAGTAGTATCGGGTTGAACTACGAGCAGTACTTC. Translation: CASSIGLNYEQYF. Drawing the rest from reference TRBV19 and TRBJ2-7, the complete variable domain is DGGITQSPKYLFRKEGQNVTLSCEQNLNHDAMYWYRQDPGQGLRLIYYSQIVNDFQKGDIAEGYSVSREKKESFPLTVTSAQKNPTAFYLCASSIGLNYEQYFGPGTRLTVT.

The chain couples TRBV5-1 to TRBJ1-2; a weak D match, TRBD1 (5 bases). Trimming took off 3 bases at V and 3 bases at J, with 12 bases between the two ends. The CDR3 is 14 amino acids. Germline lookup yields CDR1 SGHRS and CDR2 YFSETQ. The CDR3 here is CASSSGPADYGYTF. CDR3 DNA sequence: TGCGCCAGCAGCTCAGGGCCGGCAGACTATGGCTACACCTTC.

The chain links TRBV6-2 or TRBV6-3 to TRBJ2-1, with D tentatively TRBD1 (6 bases). The CDR3 has 16 residues. The V gene lost 6 bases and the J gene lost 6 bases, with 21 bases spanning the gap. CDR1 and CDR2 (germline): MNHEY, SVGEGT. The CDR3 bases are TGTGCCAGCAGCCCTGCCCGAGGGGGAATGGCCAATGAGCAGTTCTTC. It is translated as CASSPARGGMANEQFF.

This chain joins TRBV7-3 and TRBJ2-6; unclear D gene. Per germline, CDR1 SGHTA and CDR2 FQGTGA. V gave up 4 bases and J gave up 0 bases, with 10 bases separating them. This CDR3 contains 16 residues. CDR3 DNA: TGTGCCAGCAGCTCCTCTTCGCGCTCTGGGGCCAACGTCCTGACTTTC. Its translation: CASSSSSRSGANVLTF.

The chain couples TRBV6-1 to TRBJ2-1; D gene unclear. The CDR3 consists of 16 residues. CDR1 MNHNS and CDR2 SASEGT come from the germline V gene. V was clipped by 0 bases and J by 6 bases, with 15 bases between them. CDR3 nucleotide sequence: TGTGCCAGCAGTGAAGCGCTCTCCACGGTAAGCAATGAGCAGTTCTTC. Translated: CASSEALSTVSNEQFF.

In this sample, this clone turned up a few times. This chain joins TRBV5-5 and TRBJ1-3; perhaps TRBD1 as D (6 bases). V lost 2 bases and J 3 bases, leaving 18 bases between the germline ends. Germline V gene sequence: CDR1 SGHKS, CDR2 YYEKEE (reference sequence). CDR3 size: 17 residues. The CDR3 reads CASSLTGTLGSGNTIYF. In DNA form, the CDR3 reads TGTGCCAGCAGCTTAACCGGGACACTAGGGAGTGGAAACACCATATATTTT.

The chain employs TRBV7-2 and TRBJ2-3; 10 bases match TRBD2. Trimming cost V 3 bases and J 1 base; bases outside gene matches: 4. The CDR3 totals 16 residues. The germline V gene encodes CDR1 SGHTA and CDR2 FQGNSA. CDR3: CASSFRLAGGTDTQYF. The CDR3, as DNA: TGTGCCAGCAGCTTTAGGCTAGCGGGGGGCACAGATACGCAGTATTTT.

CDR3 coding DNA: TGTGCCAGCAGTTTATCCCGTGGGGGGAGGCCACAAGAGACCCAGTACTTC. Amino acid sequence: CASSLSRGGRPQETQYF. The chain is built from TRBV28 and TRBJ2-5; D might be TRBD2 (6 bases). This CDR3 region has 17 residues. Trimming took 1 base from V and 2 from J, leaving 17 bases between them. Germline-derived CDR1 and CDR2 are MDHEN and SYDVKM.

This chain links TRBV10-2 with TRBJ2-2; D perhaps matches TRBD1 (8 bases). Trimming stripped 6 bases from V and 4 bases from J, with 18 bases between. The germline CDR1 and CDR2 sequences are WSHSY and SAAADI. The CDR3 runs to 16 residues. CDR3 protein: CASRTSGGGGTGELFF. CDR3 DNA sequence: TGCGCCAGCAGGACCTCAGGGGGCGGGGGCACCGGGGAGCTGTTTTTT.

This clone has only one observation. The gene calls are TRBV6-5 and TRBJ1-4; 7 nucleotides agree with TRBD1. The J segment lost 8 bases and the V segment lost 7 bases, leaving 13 bases of the junction unmatched. The CDR3 is 15 residues long. Germline V gene data show CDR1 as MNHEY and CDR2 as SVGAGI. The CDR3 sequence: CASTSWEQGTEKLFF. In nucleotides, the CDR3 is TGTGCCAGCACCTCTTGGGAACAGGGGACAGAAAAACTGTTTTTT.

The rearrangement links TRBV27 to TRBJ2-1; tentatively, D is TRBD2 (6 bases). Trimming shortened V by 8 bases and J by 10 bases, and 12 bases separated the two germline ends. The CDR3 contains 11 residues. Per the germline V gene, CDR1 is MNHEY and CDR2 is SMNVEV (reference sequence). CDR3 DNA sequence: TGTGCCAGCGCTCGGGACTGGGAGCAGTTCTTC. It translates to CASARDWEQFF.

The table lists this clone with a few counts. The J gene is TRBJ1-2, the V gene TRBV19, with unresolved D. The germline CDR1 and CDR2 sequences are LNHDA and SQIVND (reference sequence). This CDR3 region has 13 residues. With 1 base removed from V and 1 base from J, the gap between germline ends came to 4 bases. CDR3 in amino acids: CASSIVNNYGYTF. The CDR3 nucleotides read TGTGCCAGTAGTATAGTAAATAACTATGGCTACACCTTC.

This clone was found a few times. The genes are TRBV2 and TRBJ1-5; 9 bases map to TRBD1. This CDR3 contains 15 residues. The germline gives CDR1 SNHLY, CDR2 FYNNEI. V shed 8 bases, J shed 4 bases, and the junction held 9 bases outside the gene matches. CDR3 residues: CASSYGTGQNQPQHF. DNA of the CDR3: TGTGCCAGCTCTTACGGGACAGGGCAAAATCAGCCCCAGCATTTT.

The J gene is TRBJ2-3, the V gene TRBV5-1; no firm D call. From germline, CDR1 is SGHRS and CDR2 YFSETQ. V lost 0 bases and J 2 bases, leaving 10 bases between the germline ends. The CDR3 is 15 residues long. The CDR3 DNA is TGCGCCAGCAGCTTGGGGCAGGCTCCCACAGATACGCAGTATTTT. Amino acid sequence: CASSLGQAPTDTQYF.

The chain has TRBV30 and TRBJ1-2; 7 bases fit TRBD1. Germline-derived CDR1 and CDR2 are GTSNPN and SVGIG (reference sequence). The CDR3 has 16 amino acids. J was trimmed by 3 bases and V by 3 bases; bases with no gene match: 13. For the CDR3, the DNA is TGTGCCTGGAGGGTGTGGAAAGGGGGCGCGGACTATGGCTACACCTTC. Protein product: CAWRVWKGGADYGYTF.

This clone was recorded once. V is TRBV23-1 and J is TRBJ1-4, with D perhaps TRBD1 (6 bases). TRBV23-1 is noted as an ORF with a role that remains uncertain. The CDR3 is made up of 17 amino acids. V shed 0 bases and J shed 6 bases, with 17 bases lying between them. CDR3 bases: TGCGCCAGCAGTCAATCGAGAACAGGGTTGCGGCATGAAAAACTGTTTTTT. Its translation is CASSQSRTGLRHEKLFF.